Sequencing of this T cell receptor (beta chain) was carried out in a study of blood T cells in healthy people across ages. A second PCR of 7 to 11 cycles used a sample-barcoded 5' primer and a J-beta primer mix. MiXCR, run by TCRdb on the 5' RACE reads, gives a single entry per CDR3 protein. The sample carries roughly 1,100,000 distinct CDR3 sequences, approximately 26% recorded once. The germline CDR1 and CDR2 sequences are LNHNV and YYDKDF (reference sequence). The junction had 5 bases not matched to a gene; V was cut back by 0 bases and J by 5 bases. The CDR3 spans 16 residues. These data also formed part of another study, on T cells of mothers and their children.

The source material was blood. The TCR was taken from a girl aged 2 to 9 in good health. The chain joins TRBV15 to TRBJ2-2; 8 nucleotides align to TRBD2. The CDR3 sequence: CATSRDRGGQTGELFF. The CDR3 DNA reads as TGTGCCACCAGCAGAGATCGGGGGGGCCAAACCGGGGAGCTGTTTTTT.